This T cell receptor (beta chain) was captured by sequencing in a study of blood T cell repertoires in COVID-19. TCRdb's table, derived via immunoSEQ multiplex PCR, lists solely in-frame clones and lacks some. The data contain under 200,000 clones, 84% of them singletons. CDR3 length: 16 residues. Germline CDR1 reads SGHVS; CDR2 reads FQNEAQ. Trimming removed 6 bases from V and 2 bases from J; junction bases left unmatched: 4. The chain links TRBV7-8 to TRBJ2-6; 10 bases map to TRBD1. This receptor was identified in a woman aged 70 to 79 with COVID-19, enrolled during active disease. The sample comprised peripheral blood. CDR3 bases: TGTGCCAGCAGAAAGACAGGGGGCGCTGGGGCCAACGTCCTGACTTTC. Its protein is CASRKTGGAGANVLTF.